A single sample gave rise to the 30 T cell receptor beta chains below, sequenced in a study of response to subunit inactivated influenza vaccine. Each CDR3 protein is one row after TCRdb ran MiXCR on the RT-PCR reads. The data contain 500,000 to 600,000 distinct CDR3 sequences, roughly 13% of them singletons. The starting material was PBMCs from blood, obtained roughly 48 days after vaccination. These receptors were collected from a man aged 50-59 years who received an inactivated influenza vaccine.

The rearrangement uses TRBV20-1 and TRBJ2-1, with D perhaps assigned TRBD1 or TRBD2 (5 bases each). V lost 1 base and J lost 2, with 18 bases in between. Germline V gene data show CDR1 as DFQATT and CDR2 as SNEGSKA (reference sequence). The CDR3 has 17 amino acids. Written as DNA, the CDR3 is TGCAGTGCTAGAGGTGTAACGGTGGGGGTGACCTACAATGAGCAGTTCTTC. This translates into CSARGVTVGVTYNEQFF.

This clonotype appeared many times. In DNA, the CDR3 is TGCAGCGCCTCAGGCGGGACTACCAGAAACATTCAGTACTTC. Encoded protein: CSASGGTTRNIQYF. The rearrangement joins TRBV29-1 to TRBJ2-4, with 7 bases identical to TRBD2. This CDR3 is 14 amino acids long. Germline lookup yields CDR1 SQVTM and CDR2 ANQGSEA. The ends lost 7 bases at V and 6 bases at J; junction bases unmatched: 12.

There are a few counts of this clonotype. This chain joins TRBV20-1 and TRBJ2-3; weak D call: TRBD2 (6 bases). Trimming pared 3 bases from V and 5 bases from J, leaving 15 bases between. The CDR3 contains 14 residues. Germline V gives CDR1 DFQATT, CDR2 SNEGSKA (reference sequence). CDR3 in DNA: TGCAGTGCTAGGCCCGGGGGACCGGGAGATACGCAGTATTTT. Amino acid sequence: CSARPGGPGDTQYF.

The chain employs TRBV29-1 and TRBJ2-1, with D perhaps matching TRBD2 (6 bases). V lost 6 bases and J lost 7, with 22 bases in between. The CDR3 loop spans 15 amino acids. Germline CDR1 is SQVTM and CDR2 is ANQGSEA. CDR3: CSVQVGGLEKNEQFF. DNA for the CDR3: TGCAGCGTCCAAGTCGGGGGTTTGGAAAAAAATGAGCAGTTCTTC.

This clonotype was seen a few times. The gene calls are TRBV4-1 and TRBJ2-5; 8 bases map to TRBD1. Germline trimming cut 4 bases from V and 10 bases from J; bases unmatched to any gene: 11. Germline V gives CDR1 MGHRA, CDR2 YSYEKL. This CDR3 is 14 amino acids long. The CDR3 bases are TGCGCCAGCAGCCCGGACAGGGACCAGTGGGTCCAGTACTTC. Translation gives CASSPDRDQWVQYF.

This clonotype turned up a few times. The chain combines TRBV4-3 with TRBJ2-2; D is unresolved. This CDR3 contains 15 residues. V was trimmed by 8 bases and J by 0 bases, leaving 13 bases between them. Germline assignment: CDR1 LGHNA and CDR2 YSLEER. The CDR3 region is CASGQEFANTGELFF. For the CDR3, the DNA is TGCGCCAGCGGGCAGGAGTTCGCGAACACCGGGGAGCTGTTTTTT.

This clonotype was counted between two and nine times. The chain uses TRBV7-8 and TRBJ2-3; 10 bases align to TRBD1. The CDR3 consists of 16 residues. Germline values: CDR1 SGHVS, CDR2 FQNEAQ. V was pared by 1 base and J by 6 bases, with 7 bases of the junction left unmatched. The CDR3 region has the DNA TGTGCCAGCAGCTTAGTGGGACAGGGGTGGCCGGATACGCAGTATTTT. Translating it yields CASSLVGQGWPDTQYF.

The V call is TRBV6-5, the J call TRBJ2-2, with 11 bases lining up with TRBD2. V shed 0 bases, J shed 6 bases, and the junction held 0 bases outside the gene matches. Germline V CDR1 and CDR2: MNHEY, SVGAGI. This CDR3 is built from 15 residues. CDR3 loop: CASSYSSGGAGELFF. The CDR3 DNA reads as TGTGCCAGCAGTTACTCTAGCGGGGGGGCCGGGGAGCTGTTTTTT.

In the case of this clonotype: One end of the junction fails to match germline, which may point to a read error. The chain combines TRBV20-1 with TRBJ2-7, with D possibly TRBD2 on 6 matching bases. The CDR3 sequence is 15 residues long. Germline assignment: CDR1 DFQATT and CDR2 SNEGSKA (reference sequence). Here the CDR3 DNA reads TGCAGTGCAAGAGGTGGACTAAAGCTAGACTACGAGCAGTACTTC. Residues: CSARGGLKLDYEQYF.

This chain links TRBV4-2 with TRBJ2-1; 9 nucleotides line up with TRBD1. CDR3 length: 13 amino acids. The germline V gene encodes CDR1 LGHNA and CDR2 YNFKEQ. The junction had 5 bases not matched to a gene; V was cut back by 7 bases and J by 7 bases. The CDR3 nucleotides are TGTGCCAGCACGGGGACAGGGAAAAATGAGCAGTTCTTC. This gives the protein CASTGTGKNEQFF.

The chain links TRBV15 to TRBJ2-5; D is uncertain. Germline CDR1 is LNHNV and CDR2 is YYDKDF (reference sequence). The CDR3 is 14 residues long. Trimming stripped 5 bases from V and 3 bases from J, with 13 bases between. CDR3 sequence reads: CATSGWATEETQYF. The CDR3 bases are TGTGCCACCAGCGGTTGGGCGACGGAAGAGACCCAGTACTTC. Using reference TRBV15 and TRBJ2-5 for the parts outside the CDR3, the full variable domain is DAMVIQNPRYQVTQFGKPVTLSCSQTLNHNVMYWYQQKSSQAPKLLFHYYDKDFNNEADTPDNFQSRRPNTSFCFLDIRSPGLGDTAMYLCATSGWATEETQYFGPGTRLLVL.

The chain is built from TRBV7-9 and TRBJ1-1; TRBD1 agrees at 7 bases. J gave up 0 bases and V 8 bases, and 3 bases lay outside the gene matches. Germline V gives CDR1 SEHNR, CDR2 FQNEAQ (reference sequence). The CDR3 has 13 residues. CDR3 sequence: CASGQEMNTEAFF. CDR3 DNA: TGTGCCAGCGGACAGGAAATGAACACTGAAGCTTTCTTT.

This clonotype was counted a few times. The V gene is TRBV20-1, the J gene TRBJ2-3; 12 nucleotides match TRBD2. The CDR3 is 15 residues long. From germline, CDR1 is DFQATT and CDR2 SNEGSKA (reference sequence). Trimming at V came to 6 bases and at J to 2 bases, leaving 6 bases not matched to a gene. CDR3 residues: CSAIRTSGNTDTQYF. In DNA form, the CDR3 reads TGCAGTGCCATTCGGACTAGCGGGAACACAGATACGCAGTATTTT.

This clonotype was seen more than once but under ten times. The chain uses TRBV12-3 or TRBV12-4 and TRBJ1-1, with no clear D. The length of the CDR3 is 13 residues. V was cut by 1 base and J by 5 bases, with 8 bases left in between. The CDR3 loop is CASSLGRSTEAFF. The CDR3 DNA is TGTGCCAGCAGTTTAGGACGGAGTACTGAAGCTTTCTTT.

This chain uses TRBV11-2 with TRBJ2-1; D gene ambiguous. Germline CDR1 SGHAT, CDR2 FQNNGV. The CDR3 is 12 amino acids. V gave up 3 bases and J gave up 8 bases, with 8 bases separating them. The CDR3 coding sequence is TGTGCCAGCAGCTTCCGGCTAGATGAGCAGTTCTTC. Amino acids: CASSFRLDEQFF. The full variable domain, in which reference TRBV11-2 and TRBJ2-1 provide the parts outside the CDR3, is EAGVAQSPRYKIIEKRQSVAFWCNPISGHATLYWYQQILGQGPKLLIQFQNNGVVDDSQLPKDRFSAERLKGVDSTLKIQPAKLEDSAVYLCASSFRLDEQFFGPGTRLTVL.

This chain uses TRBV5-1 with TRBJ1-5; weak D call: TRBD1 (5 bases). Germline values: CDR1 SGHRS, CDR2 YFSETQ. The CDR3 runs to 15 residues. Trimming pared 5 bases from V and 0 bases from J, leaving 12 bases between. In DNA form, the CDR3 reads TGCGCCAGCAGGTCGGACATCTATAGCAATCAGCCCCAGCATTTT. This translates into CASRSDIYSNQPQHF.

This clonotype was recorded a few times. V and J are TRBV20-1 and TRBJ2-3; either TRBD1 or TRBD2 may fit D (5 bases each). The CDR3 is 13 residues long. The V gene lost 2 bases and the J gene lost 8 bases, with 14 bases spanning the gap. Germline lookup yields CDR1 DFQATT and CDR2 SNEGSKA (reference sequence). The CDR3 bases are TGCAGTGCTAGATTCGAGGGGTCACGTACGCAGTATTTT. Amino acid sequence: CSARFEGSRTQYF.

This clonotype was seen only a few times. This chain connects TRBV25-1 to TRBJ2-2; D remains unclear. Trimming stripped 4 bases from V and 5 bases from J, with 14 bases between. Germline CDR1 is MGHDK and CDR2 is SYGVNS. CDR3 length: 15 amino acids. The CDR3 DNA is TGTGCCAGCAGTGTTGTTGGGGTCCGGACCGGGGAGCTGTTTTTT. Residues: CASSVVGVRTGELFF. The whole variable domain, filled in from reference TRBV25-1 and TRBJ2-2, reads EADIYQTPRYLVIGTGKKITLECSQTMGHDKMYWYQQDPGMELHLIHYSYGVNSTEKGDLSSESTVSRIRTEHFPLTLESARPSHTSQYLCASSVVGVRTGELFFGEGSRLTVL.

The chain links TRBV20-1 to TRBJ2-3, with 8 nucleotides matching TRBD2. Trimming removed 2 bases from V and 2 bases from J; junction bases left unmatched: 9. Germline assignment: CDR1 DFQATT and CDR2 SNEGSKA (reference sequence). This CDR3 is 16 amino acids long. This chain's CDR3 is CSARPSGTRNTDTQYF. CDR3 bases: TGCAGTGCTAGACCCTCCGGGACTAGAAACACAGATACGCAGTATTTT.

In this sample, this clonotype turned up a few times. This chain uses TRBV6-5 with TRBJ2-2, with D perhaps matching TRBD1 (5 bases). The germline V gene has CDR1 MNHEY and CDR2 SVGAGI. The V and J ends lost 4 bases and 0 bases respectively, with 15 bases between them. The CDR3 has 17 residues. The CDR3 sequence: CASSFKAGLANTGELFF. The CDR3 coding sequence is TGTGCCAGCAGTTTCAAGGCAGGGTTGGCGAACACCGGGGAGCTGTTTTTT.

This clonotype was seen only a few times. The chain employs TRBV7-9 and TRBJ1-4, with TRBD1 matching over 7 bases. Unmatched junction bases numbered 6, after V lost 3 bases and J lost 5 bases. The CDR3 is 15 amino acids. CDR1 SEHNR and CDR2 FQNEAQ come from the germline V gene (reference sequence). This chain's CDR3 is CASSFKTGTNEKLFF. In nucleotides, the CDR3 is TGTGCCAGCAGCTTTAAGACAGGGACGAATGAAAAACTGTTTTTT. The variable domain in full, completed from reference TRBV7-9 and TRBJ1-4, reads DTGVSQNPRHKITKRGQNVTFRCDPISEHNRLYWYRQTLGQGPEFLTYFQNEAQLEKSRLLSDRFSAERPKGSFSTLEIQRTEQGDSAMYLCASSFKTGTNEKLFFGSGTQLSVL.

This clonotype has just a few counts. This sequence joins TRBV12-3 or TRBV12-4 and TRBJ2-7, with D perhaps TRBD1 or TRBD2 (6 bases each). The CDR3 covers 16 residues. Trimming took off 6 bases at V and 7 bases at J, with 25 bases between the two ends. The DNA for the CDR3 is TGTGCCAGCAGGCGGGGATCGGTCCAGGGGAGCTTGGAGCAGTACTTC. Its protein is CASRRGSVQGSLEQYF.

The chain employs TRBV12-3 or TRBV12-4 and TRBJ1-5; the D gene is possibly TRBD1 (6 bases). V was cut by 2 bases and J by 2 bases, with 16 bases left in between. This CDR3 region has 17 residues. CDR3 residues: CASSLPSGVSGNQPQHF. In DNA form, the CDR3 reads TGTGCCAGCAGTTTACCCTCAGGGGTGTCTGGCAATCAGCCCCAGCATTTT.

This clonotype has a handful of counts. The V call is TRBV7-9, the J call TRBJ2-4; D not certain. The CDR3 spans 11 residues. CDR1 is SEHNR, CDR2 FQNEAQ, per germline (reference sequence). V was shortened by 5 bases and J by 6 bases, with 5 bases between the two germline ends. The CDR3 protein is CASSLANIQYF. The DNA for the CDR3 is TGTGCCAGCAGCCTCGCAAACATTCAGTACTTC.

The rearrangement links TRBV15 to TRBJ2-3, with D unclear. Between the trimmed V and J ends, which lost 1 base and 2 bases, there was a span of 10 bases. The CDR3 sequence is 15 residues long. Germline assignment: CDR1 LNHNV and CDR2 YYDKDF (reference sequence). DNA for the CDR3: TGTGCCACCAGCAGAGTAGGACCCTTCACAGATACGCAGTATTTT. Its translation: CATSRVGPFTDTQYF.

The chain uses TRBV5-1 and TRBJ2-1; 8 nucleotides line up with TRBD2. The CDR3 sequence is 15 residues long. Per germline, CDR1 SGHRS and CDR2 YFSETQ. After removal of 3 bases from V and 16 bases from J, the junction contained 18 bases not matched to a gene. The CDR3 DNA follows: TGCGCCAGCAGCTCCGGAGAGAGCGGGAGTAGTTTTGTATTCTTC. Translated: CASSSGESGSSFVFF.

This clonotype was counted many times. This chain joins TRBV4-3 and TRBJ1-2, with D unclear. V lost 0 bases to trimming and J lost 3 bases, with 11 bases between them. This CDR3 contains 15 residues. Germline lookup yields CDR1 LGHNA and CDR2 YSLEER. CDR3 sequence reads: CASSQDEADYYGYTF. CDR3 in DNA: TGCGCCAGCAGCCAAGATGAGGCAGATTACTATGGCTACACCTTC.

This clonotype was detected only a few times. The genes are TRBV7-2 and TRBJ2-1; 11 bases fit TRBD2. CDR1 SGHTA and CDR2 FQGNSA come from the germline V gene. Trimming at V came to 5 bases and at J to 2 bases, leaving 5 bases not matched to a gene. The length of the CDR3 is 16 residues. The CDR3 DNA reads as TGTGCCAGCAGCGTGACTAGCGGGACGACCTACAATGAGCAGTTCTTC. This sequence encodes CASSVTSGTTYNEQFF.

V usage is TRBV12-3 or TRBV12-4 and J usage is TRBJ1-2; D possibly corresponds to TRBD1 (6 bases). The CDR3 is made up of 12 amino acids. V lost 3 bases and J 6 bases, leaving 8 bases between the germline ends. CDR3 sequence (DNA): TGTGCCAGCAGTTTCACAGGGAATGGCTACACCTTC. Its protein product is CASSFTGNGYTF.

This clonotype was counted a few times. The chain carries TRBV5-5 and TRBJ1-2; D uncertain. CDR1 is SGHKS, CDR2 YYEKEE, per germline (reference sequence). Trimming cost V 4 bases and J 1 base, with 14 bases left between them. The CDR3 length is 15 residues. For the CDR3, the DNA is TGTGCCAGCAGCCCGGCCAGTTCGGTTAACTATGGCTACACCTTC. As protein: CASSPASSVNYGYTF.